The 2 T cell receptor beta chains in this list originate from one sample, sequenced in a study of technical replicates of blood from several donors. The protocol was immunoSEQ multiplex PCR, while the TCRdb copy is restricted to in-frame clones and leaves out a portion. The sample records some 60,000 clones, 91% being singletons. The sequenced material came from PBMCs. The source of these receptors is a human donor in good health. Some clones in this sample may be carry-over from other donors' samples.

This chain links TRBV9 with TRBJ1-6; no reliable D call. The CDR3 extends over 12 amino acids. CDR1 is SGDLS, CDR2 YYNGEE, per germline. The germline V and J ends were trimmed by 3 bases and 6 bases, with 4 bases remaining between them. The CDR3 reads CASSGSNSPLHF. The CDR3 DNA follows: TGTGCCAGCAGCGGGAGTAATTCACCCCTCCACTTT.

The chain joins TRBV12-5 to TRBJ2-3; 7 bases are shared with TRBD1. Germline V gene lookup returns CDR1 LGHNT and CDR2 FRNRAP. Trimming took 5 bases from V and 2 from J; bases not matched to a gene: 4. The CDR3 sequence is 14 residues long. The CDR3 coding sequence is TGTGCTAGTGGTCTCGGGACAGACACAGATACGCAGTATTTT. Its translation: CASGLGTDTDTQYF. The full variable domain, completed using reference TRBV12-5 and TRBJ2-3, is DARVTQTPRHKVTEMGQEVTMRCQPILGHNTVFWYRQTMMQGLELLAYFRNRAPLDDSGMPKDRFSAEMPDATLATLKIQPSEPRDSAVYFCASGLGTDTDTQYFGPGTRLTVL.